The source of this TCR beta chain is a study of blood T cell repertoires in COVID-19. Study in general: From T cells, B-cell-depleted T cells, or PBMCs came the material, which was cDNA or gDNA.

Clones were sequenced by immunoSEQ multiplex PCR, and TCRdb holds only the in-frame ones, with some missing. The repertoire holds approximately 500,000 clones, with 85% to 90% as singletons. The CDR3 sequence is 16 residues long. Trimming took 6 bases from V and 9 from J; bases not matched to a gene: 20. CDR1 and CDR2 (germline): SNHLY, FYNNEI. The source material was peripheral blood. This TCR derives from a woman aged 50 to 65 with COVID-19, enrolled during active disease. The chain has TRBV2 and TRBJ2-7; 7 bases are a match to TRBD1. The CDR3, as DNA: TGTGCCAGCAGGCCCCCACGCGACAGGGTCGAAGCGACGCAGTACTTC. It is translated as CASRPPRDRVEATQYF. Based on the CDR3 plus reference TRBV2 and TRBJ2-7, the full variable domain is EPEVTQTPSHQVTQMGQEVILRCVPISNHLYFYWYRQILGQKVEFLVSFYNNEISEKSEIFDDQFSVERPDGSNFTLKIRSTKLEDSAMYFCASRPPRDRVEATQYFGPGTRLTVT.